Each of the 19 T cell receptor beta chains below was sequenced from the same sample in a study of regulatory T cells in long-lasting Graves disease. Sample time point: persistent/refractory GD, antithyroid drugs over 5 years with positive TRAb. The TCR library was made from RNA extracted from PBMCs. In building TCR beta libraries, iRepertoire HTBI primers were used together with Arm-PCR of CDR3 regions. MiXCR was run by TCRdb on the multiplex PCR reads, yielding one entry per CDR3 protein. The repertoire holds approximately 440,000 distinct CDR3 sequences, with about a quarter as singletons. This sample comprised peripheral blood mononuclear cells (PBMCs), obtained when the disease was refractory, from a patient treated with antithyroid drugs. All receptors come from a female donor with Graves disease.

The CDR3 loop is CASSTDRVSEQYF. The CDR3 nucleotides are TGTGCCAGCAGCACCGACAGGGTAAGCGAGCAGTACTTC. The gene calls are TRBV27 and TRBJ2-7, with 7 bases aligning to TRBD1. The germline gives CDR1 MNHEY, CDR2 SMNVEV (reference sequence). The CDR3 consists of 13 residues. J was trimmed by 6 bases and V by 6 bases; bases with no gene match: 8.

Note on this clonotype: Just one base apart from a much larger clone, this may be a read error. The V and J genes are TRBV2 and TRBJ1-5; D not certain. CDR1 and CDR2 from the germline V gene are SNHLY and FYNNEI. The V and J ends lost 5 bases and 6 bases respectively, with 8 bases between them. The CDR3 loop spans 12 amino acids. The CDR3: CASSWEGQPQHF. DNA of the CDR3: TGTGCCAGCAGTTGGGAGGGTCAGCCCCAGCATTTT.

This clonotype turned up a few times. The chain has TRBV11-1 and TRBJ2-2; 9 positions match TRBD2. Germline CDR1 is SGHAT and CDR2 is FQDESV (reference sequence). CDR3 size: 16 residues. V lost 2 bases and J lost 5; bases outside the gene matches: 6. CDR3 nucleotides: TGTGCCAGCAGCTTATATAGCGGGAGTAAGACCGGGGAGCTGTTTTTT. It yields the protein CASSLYSGSKTGELFF.

The chain recombines TRBV20-1 with TRBJ2-1; TRBD2 aligns across 7 bases. V gave up 2 bases and J gave up 8 bases; unmatched junction bases: 21. Germline CDR1 DFQATT, CDR2 SNEGSKA (reference sequence). CDR3 length: 18 amino acids. The CDR3, as DNA: TGCAGTGCTAGACCGGTGCTTGCGGGAGTAACGGTTACTCATGAGCAGTTCTTC. Translated, it gives CSARPVLAGVTVTHEQFF.

This clonotype was recorded many times. The chain links TRBV12-3 or TRBV12-4 to TRBJ2-5; D is ambiguous. There are 11 residues in the CDR3. Deletions cut 1 base from V and 14 bases from J, with 11 bases between. CDR3 coding DNA: TGTGCCAGCAGTTTAGGGCAGGTCCTTTACTTC. The encoded protein is CASSLGQVLYF.

This clonotype was observed a few times. The chain carries TRBV20-1 and TRBJ1-1; 12 positions match TRBD1. Trimming took 3 bases from V and 5 from J; bases not matched to a gene: 7. Germline V gene sequence: CDR1 DFQATT, CDR2 SNEGSKA (reference sequence). CDR3 length equals 15 residues. The CDR3 nucleotides are TGCAGTGCTAGTGGGACAGGGGGCGAGTGGACTGAAGCTTTCTTT. Translating it yields CSASGTGGEWTEAFF.

The genes are TRBV11-3 and TRBJ2-2; D uncertain. Germline-derived CDR1 and CDR2 are SGHNT and YENEEA. CDR3 length: 13 amino acids. The V end lost 5 bases, the J end lost 7 bases, and 11 bases lay between the germline ends. The DNA of the CDR3 is TGTGCCAGCAGCCTCCAATCGGACGGGGAGCTGTTTTTT. It is translated as CASSLQSDGELFF.

This clonotype was seen at least ten times. Written as DNA, the CDR3 is TGTGCCTCCGGTCCCGATGATGGCTACACCTTC. This sequence encodes CASGPDDGYTF. The chain has TRBV30 and TRBJ1-2; D call uncertain. The CDR3 has 11 amino acids. V was trimmed by 7 bases and J by 6 bases, leaving 12 bases between them. Germline values: CDR1 GTSNPN, CDR2 SVGIG (reference sequence).

The table lists this clonotype with a few counts. V and J are TRBV19 and TRBJ1-1; tentative D call: TRBD1 (6 bases). Germline CDR1 reads LNHDA; CDR2 reads SQIVND (reference sequence). The CDR3 extends over 14 amino acids. The ends were cut back, 7 bases at V and 1 base at J, with 13 bases in the middle. The CDR3 DNA reads TGTGCCAGTACTACGGACAGATCGAACACTGAAGCTTTCTTT. Translating it yields CASTTDRSNTEAFF.

The genes are TRBV5-1 and TRBJ1-1; D not resolved. Trimming removed 5 bases from V and 3 bases from J, with 11 bases in between. The CDR3 has 13 residues. CDR1 and CDR2 from the germline V gene are SGHRS and YFSETQ. CDR3 nucleotides: TGCGCCAGCAGGTTAACGTCCGACACTGAAGCTTTCTTT. This translates into CASRLTSDTEAFF.

This clonotype was counted between two and nine times. The V call is TRBV24-1, the J call TRBJ2-5; 9 bases are shared with TRBD1. This CDR3 has 16 residues. With 3 bases clipped from V and 4 bases from J, the junction kept 8 bases outside the gene matches. The germline gives CDR1 KGHDR, CDR2 SFDVKD. The CDR3 here is CATSDPGTGNRETQYF. The CDR3 region has the DNA TGTGCCACCAGTGATCCCGGGACAGGGAATCGAGAGACCCAGTACTTC.

This chain links TRBV4-2 with TRBJ1-2; 9 bases map to TRBD1. Per the germline V gene, CDR1 is LGHNA and CDR2 is YNFKEQ. With 9 bases clipped from V and 4 bases from J, the junction kept 9 bases outside the gene matches. CDR3 size: 14 residues. The DNA for the CDR3 is TGTGCCAGGGCGGGACAGGGTAGAGGCTATGGCTACACCTTC. This gives the protein CARAGQGRGYGYTF.

The J gene is TRBJ2-1, the V gene TRBV9, with a weak D call TRBD1 (5 bases). The V gene lost 1 base and the J gene lost 6 bases, with 5 bases spanning the gap. Germline CDR1 and CDR2: SGDLS and YYNGEE. This CDR3 is built from 12 residues. CDR3 protein: CASSVQGNEQFF. The CDR3 DNA reads as TGTGCCAGCAGCGTACAGGGCAATGAGCAGTTCTTC.

This clonotype occurred a few times. The J gene is TRBJ2-4, the V gene TRBV24-1; maybe TRBD2 (6 bases). With 4 bases removed from V and 7 bases from J, the gap between germline ends came to 10 bases. This CDR3 has 13 amino acids. Germline loops: CDR1 KGHDR, CDR2 SFDVKD. Here the CDR3 DNA reads TGTGCCACCAGTGAGCGACGGGGGAACATTCAGTACTTC. Protein: CATSERRGNIQYF.

This clonotype occurred a few times. The gene calls are TRBV10-3 and TRBJ1-3; no clear D gene. V dropped 3 bases and J dropped 0 bases, with 3 bases sitting between them. Germline CDR1 ENHRY, CDR2 SYGVKD. The length of the CDR3 is 13 residues. CDR3 sequence: CAISDPSGNTIYF. The CDR3 nucleotides are TGTGCCATCAGTGACCCCTCTGGAAACACCATATATTTT.

The chain has TRBV19 and TRBJ2-5; perhaps TRBD2 as D (5 bases). Trimming left V 3 bases short and J 5 bases short, with 16 bases between. The germline CDR1 and CDR2 sequences are LNHDA and SQIVND (reference sequence). The CDR3 spans 15 residues. The CDR3 protein is CASSISVTSGETQYF. CDR3 DNA sequence: TGTGCCAGTAGTATTTCGGTAACTAGTGGGGAGACCCAGTACTTC.

This clonotype came up many times. This rearrangement joins TRBV6-1 to TRBJ2-7, with 10 bases matching TRBD2. Per the germline V gene, CDR1 is MNHNS and CDR2 is SASEGT. There are 13 residues in the CDR3. V trimming: 8 bases; J trimming: 7 bases; junction bases outside the gene matches: 8. CDR3 residues: CASGLAVRGEQYF. CDR3 DNA: TGTGCCAGCGGACTAGCGGTAAGGGGTGAGCAGTACTTC.

This clonotype was picked up a small number of times. This chain uses TRBV7-3 with TRBJ2-7; 11 bases match TRBD2. The V and J ends lost 0 bases and 3 bases, in that order; junction bases with no gene match: 7. From germline, CDR1 is SGHTA and CDR2 FQGTGA. The CDR3 is 17 amino acids. The CDR3 DNA reads as TGTGCCAGCAGCTTAACTGGGGGGACTAGCGGACTCTACGAGCAGTACTTC. Its translation: CASSLTGGTSGLYEQYF.

This clonotype was observed a few times. The rearrangement links TRBV2 to TRBJ2-2; D possibly corresponds to TRBD2 (5 bases). The CDR3 is 15 residues long. V dropped 5 bases and J dropped 7 bases, with 17 bases sitting between them. Germline CDR1 and CDR2: SNHLY and FYNNEI. Written as DNA, the CDR3 is TGTGCCAGCAGTCTGGAGCGGACCTACGGCGGGGAGCTGTTTTTT. Its protein is CASSLERTYGGELFF.